The entry below describes one T cell receptor (beta chain). The antigen it recognizes is unknown. Per-nucleotide qualities are absent, and no much larger clonotype sits a single base away. The immunoSEQ Assay, a bias-controlled multiplex PCR, was used to amplify TCRbeta CDR3 regions from genomic DNA. Concerning the study's data processing: The number of nucleated cells in each sample was estimated from the amplification of reference gene primers within the assay. To quantify the absolute abundance of each unique TCRbeta CDR3 rearrangement, sequence reads were collapsed and filtered. For each sample, productive Simpson clonality was calculated by taking the square root of Simpson's diversity index across productive rearrangements. TCRdb holds this immuneACCESS table with in-frame rearrangements only. Some clones are missing; in checked studies, unresolved V genes explain under half, and the rest has no known cause. The DNA was the basis for D and trimming; V, J and clone size are from that table. The table for this sample lists 75,000 to 80,000 clones; 88% of them were counted only once. In total, the top ten clones hold under 55% of the sample.

The data belong to a study of blood T cell repertoires in COVID-19 (dated by TCRdb to about 2020). Regarding the complete study: Samples covering the acute and convalescent phases of COVID-19 were provided by collaborators in the United States, Italy and Spain. A freely available public database, intended as a resource for researchers studying the immune response to SARS-CoV-2, is where the repertoires were released. The dataset comprised deeply sampled blood TCRbeta repertoires from subjects exposed to, actively infected with, or recovered from COVID-19. The prospective study material was composed of cDNA or gDNA derived from T cells, B-cell-depleted T cells, or PBMCs. HLA class I and class II types, where available, came from metadata supplied by the sample provider rather than from assay-based typing. Nearly every sample came with metadata listing a de-identified subject ID, COVID-19 status, age in years and sex. The samples were drawn from two sources: the first 160 participants of the ongoing ImmuneRACE study, and 1,000 to 1,500 subjects contributed by 6 global collaborators.

The study at large found these results: Clinical and demographic metadata were provided uncurated, with the amount varying by source and participant.

The CDR3 runs 13 residues from the cysteine to the phenylalanine. Just CDR3 DNA is preserved here, 39 bases in frame from base 1. V is reduced by 5 bases and J by 1 base, leaving a spacing of 8 bases between them. From the germline V gene, CDR1 is KGHSH and CDR2 is LQKENI. Each collaborating institution followed its own protocols to collect whole blood in K2EDTA tubes. For TCRbeta analysis, collaborators shipped samples in one of three forms: frozen whole blood, isolated PBMCs, or DNA extracted from either of those sample types. This sequence originates from a human donor in a cohort sampled during active COVID-19. The chain uses TRBV18 and TRBJ1-1; confidence is insufficient to name the D gene. The sequenced sample was peripheral blood. The CDR3 corresponds to CASSEGPNTEAFF. The DNA reads as follows: TGTGCCAGCTCAGAGGGCCCGAACACTGAAGCTTTCTTT. Reference TRBV18 and TRBJ1-1 proteins supply the regions before and after the CDR3; the full variable domain is: NAGVMQNPRHLVRRRGQEARLRCSPMKGHSHVYWYRQLPEEGLKFMVYLQKENIIDESGMPKERFSAEFPKEGPSILRIQQVVRGDSAAYFCASSEGPNTEAFFGQGTRLTVV.